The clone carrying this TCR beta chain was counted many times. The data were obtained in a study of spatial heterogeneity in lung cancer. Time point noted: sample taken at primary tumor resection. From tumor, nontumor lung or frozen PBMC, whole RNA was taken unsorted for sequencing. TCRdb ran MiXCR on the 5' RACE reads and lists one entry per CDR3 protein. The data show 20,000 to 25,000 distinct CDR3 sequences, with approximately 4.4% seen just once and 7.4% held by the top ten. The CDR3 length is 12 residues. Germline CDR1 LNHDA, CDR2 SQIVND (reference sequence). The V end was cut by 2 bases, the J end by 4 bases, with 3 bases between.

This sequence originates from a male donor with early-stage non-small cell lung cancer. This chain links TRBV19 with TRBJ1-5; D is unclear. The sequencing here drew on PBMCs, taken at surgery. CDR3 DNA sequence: TGTGCCAGTAGTATACCGAATCAGCCCCAGCATTTT. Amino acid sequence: CASSIPNQPQHF.